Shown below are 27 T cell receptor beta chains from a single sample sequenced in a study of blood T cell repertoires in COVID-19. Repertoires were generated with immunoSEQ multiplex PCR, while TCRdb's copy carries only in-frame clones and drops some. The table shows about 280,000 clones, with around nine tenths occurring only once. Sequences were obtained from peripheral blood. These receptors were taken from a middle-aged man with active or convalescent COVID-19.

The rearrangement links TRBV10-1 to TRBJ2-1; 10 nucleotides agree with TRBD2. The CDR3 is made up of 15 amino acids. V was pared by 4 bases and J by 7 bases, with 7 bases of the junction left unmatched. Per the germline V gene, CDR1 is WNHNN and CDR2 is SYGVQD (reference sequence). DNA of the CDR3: TGCGCCAGCAGTGGGCTAGCGGGAGTGCCGAATGAGCAGTTCTTC. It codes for CASSGLAGVPNEQFF.

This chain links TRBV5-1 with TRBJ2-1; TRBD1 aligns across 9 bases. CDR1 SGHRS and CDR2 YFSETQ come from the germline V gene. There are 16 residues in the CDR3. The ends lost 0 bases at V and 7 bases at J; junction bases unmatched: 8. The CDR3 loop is CASSLDAGQGFNEQFF. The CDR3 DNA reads TGCGCCAGCAGCTTGGATGCGGGACAGGGTTTTAATGAGCAGTTCTTC.

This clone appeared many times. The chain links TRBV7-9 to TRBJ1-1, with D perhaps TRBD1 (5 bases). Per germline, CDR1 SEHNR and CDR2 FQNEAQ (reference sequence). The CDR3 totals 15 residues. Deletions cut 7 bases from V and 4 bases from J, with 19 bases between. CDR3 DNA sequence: TGTGCCAGCATCCTCTACGACGGGGGTTCCACTGAAGCTTTCTTT. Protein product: CASILYDGGSTEAFF.

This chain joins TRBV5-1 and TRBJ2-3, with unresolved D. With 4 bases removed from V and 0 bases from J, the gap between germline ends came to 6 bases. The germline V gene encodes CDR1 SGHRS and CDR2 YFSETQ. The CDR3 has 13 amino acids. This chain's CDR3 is CASSPESTDTQYF. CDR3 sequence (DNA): TGCGCCAGCAGCCCGGAGAGCACAGATACGCAGTATTTT.

The CDR3 is CASSKDSTEAFF. In DNA, the CDR3 is TGTGCCAGCAGTAAAGACAGCACTGAAGCTTTCTTT. The chain is built from TRBV2 and TRBJ1-1; possibly TRBD1 for D (5 bases). The CDR3 extends over 12 amino acids. Trimming shortened V by 5 bases and J by 4 bases, and 8 bases separated the two germline ends. The germline V gene has CDR1 SNHLY and CDR2 FYNNEI.

The CDR3 is CASSIFGQGRSGNTIYF. CDR3 in DNA: TGTGCCAGTAGTATCTTCGGACAGGGTCGCTCTGGAAACACCATATATTTT. V usage is TRBV19 and J usage is TRBJ1-3; 8 nucleotides agree with TRBD1. Trimming cost V 3 bases and J 0 bases; bases outside gene matches: 7. The CDR3 runs 17 residues. CDR1 is LNHDA, CDR2 SQIVND, per germline (reference sequence).

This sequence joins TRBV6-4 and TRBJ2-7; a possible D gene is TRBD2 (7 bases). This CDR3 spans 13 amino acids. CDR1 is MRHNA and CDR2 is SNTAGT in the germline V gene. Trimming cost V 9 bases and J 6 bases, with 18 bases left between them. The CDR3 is CARGPKGGCEQYF. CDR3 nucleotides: TGTGCCAGGGGACCCAAGGGGGGGTGCGAGCAGTACTTC.

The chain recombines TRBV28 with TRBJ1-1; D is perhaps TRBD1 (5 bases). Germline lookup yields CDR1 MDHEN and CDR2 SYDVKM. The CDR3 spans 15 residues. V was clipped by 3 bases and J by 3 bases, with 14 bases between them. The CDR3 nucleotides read TGTGCCAGCAGTTTGGGCAGGCCCAGGGACACTGAAGCTTTCTTT. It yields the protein CASSLGRPRDTEAFF.

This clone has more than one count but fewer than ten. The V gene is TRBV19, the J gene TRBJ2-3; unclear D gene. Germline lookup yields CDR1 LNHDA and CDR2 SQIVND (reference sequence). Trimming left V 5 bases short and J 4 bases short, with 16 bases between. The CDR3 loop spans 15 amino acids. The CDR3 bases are TGTGCCAGTAGTTTAACCGGGTCCCCGGCAGATACGCAGTATTTT. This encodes CASSLTGSPADTQYF.

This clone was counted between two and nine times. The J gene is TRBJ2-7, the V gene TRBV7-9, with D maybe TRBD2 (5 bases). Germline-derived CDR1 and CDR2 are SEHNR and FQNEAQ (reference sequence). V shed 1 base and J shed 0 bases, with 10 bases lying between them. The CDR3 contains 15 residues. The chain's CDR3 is CASSLVDGGSYEQYF. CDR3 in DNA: TGTGCCAGCAGCTTAGTCGACGGAGGCTCCTACGAGCAGTACTTC.

The chain's CDR3 is CASSLQGRYEQYF. DNA of the CDR3: TGTGCCAGCAGCCTACAGGGACGCTACGAGCAGTACTTC. The gene calls are TRBV16 and TRBJ2-7; possible D gene TRBD1, 6 bases. V was cut by 4 bases and J by 3 bases, with 10 bases left in between. Germline CDR1 is KGHSY and CDR2 is FQNENV. This CDR3 comprises 13 residues. Full variable domain (rest looked up from reference TRBV16 and TRBJ2-7): GEEVAQTPKHLVRGEGQKAKLYCAPIKGHSYVFWYQQVLKNEFKFLISFQNENVFDETGMPKERFSAKCLPNSPCSLEIQATKLEDSAVYFCASSLQGRYEQYFGPGTRLTVT.

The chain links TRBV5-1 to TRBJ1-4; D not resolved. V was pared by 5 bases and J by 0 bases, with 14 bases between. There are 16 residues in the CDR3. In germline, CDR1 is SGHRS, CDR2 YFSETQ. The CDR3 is CASSSDTTTTNEKLFF. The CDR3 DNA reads TGCGCCAGCAGTTCTGACACGACCACAACTAATGAAAAACTGTTTTTT. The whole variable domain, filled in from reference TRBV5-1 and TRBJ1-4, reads KAGVTQTPRYLIKTRGQQVTLSCSPISGHRSVSWYQQTPGQGLQFLFEYFSETQRNKGNFPGRFSGRQFSNSRSEMNVSTLELGDSALYLCASSSDTTTTNEKLFFGSGTQLSVL.

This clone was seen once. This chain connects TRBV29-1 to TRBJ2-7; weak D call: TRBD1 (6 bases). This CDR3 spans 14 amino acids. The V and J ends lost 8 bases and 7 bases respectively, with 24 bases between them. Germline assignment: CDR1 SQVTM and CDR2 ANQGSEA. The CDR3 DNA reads TGCAGCACTTTAACAGGGCCAGACTACGGGGAGCAGTACTTC. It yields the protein CSTLTGPDYGEQYF.

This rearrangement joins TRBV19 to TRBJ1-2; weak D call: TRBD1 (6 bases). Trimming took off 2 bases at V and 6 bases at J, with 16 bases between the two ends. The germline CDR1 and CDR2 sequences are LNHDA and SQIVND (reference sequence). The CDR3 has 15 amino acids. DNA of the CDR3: TGTGCCAGTAGTATACCGTCGGACAGCTCTCATGGCTACACCTTC. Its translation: CASSIPSDSSHGYTF.

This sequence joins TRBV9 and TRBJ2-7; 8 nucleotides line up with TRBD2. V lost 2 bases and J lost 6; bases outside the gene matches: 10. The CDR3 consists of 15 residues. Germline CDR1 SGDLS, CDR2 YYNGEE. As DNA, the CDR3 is TGTGCCAGCAGCGTTTCCGGGACTAGAGGTAGCGAGCAGTACTTC. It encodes CASSVSGTRGSEQYF.

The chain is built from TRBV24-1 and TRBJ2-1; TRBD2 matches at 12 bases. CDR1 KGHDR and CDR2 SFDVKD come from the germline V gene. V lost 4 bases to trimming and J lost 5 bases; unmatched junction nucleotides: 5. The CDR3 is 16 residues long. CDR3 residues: CATSDTTSGSNNEQFF. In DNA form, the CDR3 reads TGTGCCACCAGTGACACGACTAGCGGGAGCAACAATGAGCAGTTCTTC.

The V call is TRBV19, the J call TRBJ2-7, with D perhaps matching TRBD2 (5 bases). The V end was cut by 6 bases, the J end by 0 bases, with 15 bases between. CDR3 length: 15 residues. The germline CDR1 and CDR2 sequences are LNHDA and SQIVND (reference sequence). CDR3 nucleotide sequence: TGTGCCAGTAGCCCCGGACTGAGGAGCTCCTACGAGCAGTACTTC. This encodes CASSPGLRSSYEQYF.

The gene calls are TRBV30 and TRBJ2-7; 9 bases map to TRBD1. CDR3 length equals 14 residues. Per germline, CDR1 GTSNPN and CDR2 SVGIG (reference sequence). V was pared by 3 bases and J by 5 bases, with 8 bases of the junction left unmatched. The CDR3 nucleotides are TGTGCCTGGAGACCACCGGGACAGGGCCACGAGCAGTACTTC. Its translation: CAWRPPGQGHEQYF.

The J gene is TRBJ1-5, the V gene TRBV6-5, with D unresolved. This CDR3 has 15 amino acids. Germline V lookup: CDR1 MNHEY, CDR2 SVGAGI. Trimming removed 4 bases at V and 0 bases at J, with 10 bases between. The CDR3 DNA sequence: TGTGCCAGCAGTTCCACTTTTTCTAGCAATCAGCCCCAGCATTTT. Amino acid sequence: CASSSTFSSNQPQHF.

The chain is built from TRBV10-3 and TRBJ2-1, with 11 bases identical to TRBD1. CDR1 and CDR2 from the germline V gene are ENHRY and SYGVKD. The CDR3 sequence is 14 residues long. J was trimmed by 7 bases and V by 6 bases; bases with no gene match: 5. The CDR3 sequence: CAIRGTGGGNEQFF. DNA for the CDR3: TGTGCCATCAGGGGGACAGGGGGAGGAAATGAGCAGTTCTTC.

The CDR3 nucleotides read TGTGCCACCAGTGTCCCAAAGGGGGAGACCCAGTACTTC. Translated: CATSVPKGETQYF. The rearrangement joins TRBV24-1 to TRBJ2-5, with D perhaps TRBD1 (5 bases). The CDR3 length is 13 residues. Germline-derived CDR1 and CDR2 are KGHDR and SFDVKD. V lost 5 bases and J lost 5, with 11 bases in between.

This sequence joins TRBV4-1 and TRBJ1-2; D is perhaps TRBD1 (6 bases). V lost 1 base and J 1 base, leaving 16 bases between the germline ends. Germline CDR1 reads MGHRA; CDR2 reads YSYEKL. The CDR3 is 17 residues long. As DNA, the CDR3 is TGCGCCAGCAGCCAAGGGGCGCCAGACAGGTTTAACTATGGCTACACCTTC. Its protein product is CASSQGAPDRFNYGYTF.

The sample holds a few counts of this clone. Here the CDR3 reads CASRWDRNTEAFF. The CDR3 DNA follows: TGTGCCAGCAGATGGGACAGGAACACTGAAGCTTTCTTT. The chain carries TRBV6-5 and TRBJ1-1, with 7 bases lining up with TRBD1. The trim removed 6 bases at V and 1 base at J, leaving 2 bases unmatched. The CDR3 is made up of 13 amino acids. Germline-derived CDR1 and CDR2 are MNHEY and SVGAGI.

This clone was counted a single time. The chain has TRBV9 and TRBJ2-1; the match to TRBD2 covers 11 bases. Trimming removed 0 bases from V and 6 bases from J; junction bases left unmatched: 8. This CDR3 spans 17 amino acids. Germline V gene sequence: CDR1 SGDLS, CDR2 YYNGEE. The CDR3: CASSVGQTGTSGNEQFF. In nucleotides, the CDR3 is TGTGCCAGCAGCGTAGGGCAAACCGGGACTAGCGGCAATGAGCAGTTCTTC.

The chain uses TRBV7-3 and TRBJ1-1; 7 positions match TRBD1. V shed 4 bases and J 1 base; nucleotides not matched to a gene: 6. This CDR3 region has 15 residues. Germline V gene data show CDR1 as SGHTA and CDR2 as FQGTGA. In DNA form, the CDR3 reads TGTGCCAGCAGCTCAACAGGGGATAGGAACACTGAAGCTTTCTTT. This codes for CASSSTGDRNTEAFF.

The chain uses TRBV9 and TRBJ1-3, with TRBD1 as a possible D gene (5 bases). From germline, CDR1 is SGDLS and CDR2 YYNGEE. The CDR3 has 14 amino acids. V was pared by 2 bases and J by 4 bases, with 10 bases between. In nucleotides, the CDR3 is TGTGCCAGCAGCGTCGACAGCGCAGGAAACACCATATATTTT. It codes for CASSVDSAGNTIYF.

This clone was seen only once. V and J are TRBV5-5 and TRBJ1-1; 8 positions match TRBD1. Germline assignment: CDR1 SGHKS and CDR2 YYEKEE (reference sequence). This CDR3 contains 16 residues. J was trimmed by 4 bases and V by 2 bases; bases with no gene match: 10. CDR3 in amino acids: CASSFWGRGQGTEAFF. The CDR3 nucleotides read TGTGCCAGCAGCTTTTGGGGCAGGGGGCAGGGCACTGAAGCTTTCTTT.